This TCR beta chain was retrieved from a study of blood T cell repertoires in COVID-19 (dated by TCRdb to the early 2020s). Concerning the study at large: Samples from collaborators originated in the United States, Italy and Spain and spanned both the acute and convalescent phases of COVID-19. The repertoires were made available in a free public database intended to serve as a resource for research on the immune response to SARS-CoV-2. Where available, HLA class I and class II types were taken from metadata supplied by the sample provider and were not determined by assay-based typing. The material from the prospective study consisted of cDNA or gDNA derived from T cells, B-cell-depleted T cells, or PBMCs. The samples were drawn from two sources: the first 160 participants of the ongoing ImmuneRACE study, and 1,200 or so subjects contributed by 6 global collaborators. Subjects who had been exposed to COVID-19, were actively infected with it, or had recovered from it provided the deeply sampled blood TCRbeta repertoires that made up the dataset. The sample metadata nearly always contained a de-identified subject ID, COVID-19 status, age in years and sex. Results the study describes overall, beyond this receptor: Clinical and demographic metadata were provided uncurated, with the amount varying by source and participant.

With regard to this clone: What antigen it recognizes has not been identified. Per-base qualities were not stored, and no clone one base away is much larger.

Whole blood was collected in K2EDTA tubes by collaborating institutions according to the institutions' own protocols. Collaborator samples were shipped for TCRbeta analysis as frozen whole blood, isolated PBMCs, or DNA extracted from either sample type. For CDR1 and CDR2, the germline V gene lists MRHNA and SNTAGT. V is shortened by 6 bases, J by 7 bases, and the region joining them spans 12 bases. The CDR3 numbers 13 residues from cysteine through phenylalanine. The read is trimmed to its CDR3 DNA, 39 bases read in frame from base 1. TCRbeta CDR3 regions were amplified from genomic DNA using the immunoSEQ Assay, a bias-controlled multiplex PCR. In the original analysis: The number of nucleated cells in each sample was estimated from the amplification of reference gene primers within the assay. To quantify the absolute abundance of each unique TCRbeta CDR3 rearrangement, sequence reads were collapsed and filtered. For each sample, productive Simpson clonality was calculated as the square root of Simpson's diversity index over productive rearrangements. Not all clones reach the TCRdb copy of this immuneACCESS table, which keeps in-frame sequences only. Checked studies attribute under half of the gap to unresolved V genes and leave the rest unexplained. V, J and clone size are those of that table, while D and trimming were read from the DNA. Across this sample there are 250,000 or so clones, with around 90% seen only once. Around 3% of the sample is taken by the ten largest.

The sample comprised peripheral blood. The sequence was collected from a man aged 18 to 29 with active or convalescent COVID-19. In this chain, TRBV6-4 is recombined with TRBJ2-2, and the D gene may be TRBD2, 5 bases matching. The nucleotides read TGTGCCAGCAGCAATAGCGATGGCGGGGAGCTGTTTTTT. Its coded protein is CASSNSDGGELFF.